One sample yielded the 9 T cell receptor beta chains listed below, sequenced in a study of molecular identifiers for immune sequencing clone quantification. TCRdb fed the PCR reads into MiXCR, producing one record per CDR3 protein. The sample includes 460,000 or so distinct CDR3 sequences, 25% of them seen just once. The sample taken for sequencing was naive CD8+ T cells from blood, with Jurkat cell RNA spiked in. Subset defined: FACS-sorted CD8+CD4-CCR7+CD45RA+ naive T cells. These receptors were taken from a human donor in good health. Some libraries in this study had Jurkat cell RNA spiked in.

This clonotype was observed at least ten times. This chain connects TRBV5-5 to TRBJ1-2; 10 bases fit TRBD1. The junction had 8 bases not matched to a gene; V was cut back by 3 bases and J by 6 bases. CDR1 SGHKS and CDR2 YYEKEE come from the germline V gene (reference sequence). The CDR3 totals 15 residues. CDR3 residues: CASSSRTTGGNGYTF. The CDR3 DNA sequence: TGTGCCAGCAGCTCCCGCACGACAGGGGGCAATGGCTACACCTTC.

The rearrangement links TRBV28 to TRBJ1-4; 9 nucleotides align to TRBD1. In germline, CDR1 is MDHEN, CDR2 SYDVKM. J was trimmed by 3 bases and V by 2 bases; bases with no gene match: 7. CDR3 length equals 17 residues. The CDR3 DNA is TGTGCCAGCAGTTTACCGGGACAGGGTGCTGCTAATGAAAAACTGTTTTTT. It codes for CASSLPGQGAANEKLFF.

V gene TRBV4-1 combines with J gene TRBJ2-1, with D perhaps TRBD2 (6 bases). This CDR3 spans 15 amino acids. Looked up from germline, CDR1 is MGHRA and CDR2 is YSYEKL. Trimming removed 0 bases from V and 8 bases from J, with 14 bases in between. The CDR3 DNA reads as TGCGCCAGCAGCCAAGACGCCTTCTCGGGAGATGAGCAGTTCTTC. Amino acid sequence: CASSQDAFSGDEQFF.

The V and J genes are TRBV2 and TRBJ2-7; D gene uncertain. CDR3 length: 13 amino acids. Trimming pared 5 bases from V and 5 bases from J, leaving 13 bases between. Per germline, CDR1 SNHLY and CDR2 FYNNEI. The CDR3 loop is CASSFHRPDEQYF. Written as DNA, the CDR3 is TGTGCCAGCAGTTTCCACCGCCCGGACGAGCAGTACTTC.

Many counts were recorded for this clonotype. This chain connects TRBV20-1 to TRBJ2-7; D is unresolved. The CDR3 spans 11 residues. Per the germline V gene, CDR1 is DFQATT and CDR2 is SNEGSKA (reference sequence). Trimming took 4 bases from V and 7 from J, leaving 11 bases between them. The CDR3 coding sequence is TGCAGTGCTATCCTCCTTCGGGAGCAGTACTTC. This codes for CSAILLREQYF.

Remarks on this clonotype: Just one base apart from a much larger clone, this may be a read error. The chain combines TRBV24-1 with TRBJ2-2, with 7 bases fitting TRBD1. Germline CDR1 KGHDR, CDR2 SFDVKD. The CDR3 loop spans 15 amino acids. CDR3 DNA: TGTGCCACCAGTGACCGGGACAGAGACACCGGGGAGCTGCTTTTT. Translating it yields CATSDRDRDTGELLF.

This clonotype was counted between two and nine times. J is TRBJ2-7 and V is TRBV30, with unresolved D. V gave up 6 bases and J gave up 0 bases, with 12 bases separating them. Germline CDR1 and CDR2: GTSNPN and SVGIG (reference sequence). The CDR3 totals 13 residues. CDR3 in DNA: TGTGCCTGTTCTATGTACAACTCCTACGAGCAGTACTTC. This gives the protein CACSMYNSYEQYF. Together with reference TRBV30 and TRBJ2-7, the CDR3 gives the full variable domain: SQTIHQWPATLVQPVGSPLSLECTVEGTSNPNLYWYRQAAGRGLQLLFYSVGIGQISSEVPQNLSASRPQDRQFILSSKKLLLSDSGFYLCACSMYNSYEQYFGPGTRLTVT.

This clonotype was counted ten times or more. CDR3 coding DNA: TGTGCCTGGAGCTTGACTGGTTTAGCAAATCAGCCCCAGCATTTT. Translating it yields CAWSLTGLANQPQHF. J is TRBJ1-5 and V is TRBV30; no reliable D call. The V gene lost 3 bases and the J gene lost 4 bases, with 16 bases spanning the gap. This CDR3 is 15 amino acids long. The V gene's germline CDR1 is GTSNPN and CDR2 SVGIG (reference sequence).

This clonotype has just a few counts. The CDR3 DNA reads as TGTGCCAGCAGCGTAGATTACAGCTCCTACGAGCAGTACTTC. The encoded protein is CASSVDYSSYEQYF. The V gene is TRBV9, the J gene TRBJ2-7; D is uncertain. Germline V gene lookup returns CDR1 SGDLS and CDR2 YYNGEE. V was shortened by 0 bases and J by 0 bases, with 7 bases between the two germline ends. CDR3 length equals 14 residues.